This T cell receptor beta chain was sequenced in a study of kidney transplant recipient with SARS-CoV-2 infection. TCRdb recomputed calls from the reads with MiXCR, one row per CDR3 protein. Here the sample spans under 300,000 distinct CDR3 sequences, 29% being singletons. The source is a young adult male patient who had COVID-19 and was a kidney transplant recipient. Some of these T cells may belong to the graft donor. This specimen was a blood sample, taken at baseline and on roughly day 110 from a kidney transplant recipient.

CDR3 residues: CAWSPTGGVLWETQYF. The CDR3 coding sequence is TGTGCCTGGAGTCCTACAGGGGGCGTCTTGTGGGAGACCCAGTACTTC. This sequence joins TRBV30 and TRBJ2-5; 9 nucleotides agree with TRBD1. V was clipped by 2 bases and J by 5 bases; unmatched bases: 12. The CDR3 runs 16 residues. Germline lookup yields CDR1 GTSNPN and CDR2 SVGIG (reference sequence).